This record looks at one TCR beta chain sequence and its context. Its antigen is not identified. TCRdb keeps only in-frame clones here, not all; method: immunoSEQ multiplex PCR. Seen here are about 100,000 clones, roughly 86% observed once, and the top ten hold under 4.5%. Germline V gives CDR1 SGHTA, CDR2 FQGNSA. The CDR3 is 15 amino acids. With 4 bases removed from V and 0 bases from J, the gap between germline ends came to 10 bases. This record comes from a study of T cell responses to AZD1222 COVID-19 vaccine. General observations from the study: There were mostly white British donors and more females than males, and clonal diversity was possibly underestimated.

The material was peripheral blood, obtained on day 0 of MenACWY control vaccination. The source is an adult in good health. The chain recombines TRBV7-2 with TRBJ1-3; D unclear. In DNA form, the CDR3 reads TGTGCCAGCAGCTCTGATCCAATCTCTGGAAACACCATATATTTT. Residues: CASSSDPISGNTIYF.